Listed below are T cell receptor beta chains from one sample, sequenced in a study of regulatory and conventional T cells in RAG deficiency. TCRdb keeps only in-frame clones here, not all; method: immunoSEQ multiplex PCR. The table records tens of thousands of clones, more than 80% of them present only once. The sample was also reused in another study, on regulatory T cells.

Sample: CD8+ T cells sorted from blood. All receptors derive from a human donor in good health. Each CDR3 is given with its conserved first and last residue. The D gene is left open where the match is weak. Not every row has a clone size; where given, it reads once, few, many or a size class.

j_gene	d_gene	abundance	v_gene	CDR3aa	CDR3nt
TRBJ2-7	TRBD2	-	TRBV30	CAWSGGGAYEQYF	TGTGCCTGGAGCGGGGGGGGAGCCTACGAGCAGTACTTC
TRBJ1-1	-	-	TRBV7-9	CASSESKSLNTEAFF	TGTGCCAGCAGCGAATCTAAGAGCCTGAACACTGAAGCTTTCTTT
TRBJ2-1	-	-	TRBV9	CASSAEDRGLNEQFF	TGTGCCAGCAGCGCCGAAGACCGGGGCCTCAATGAGCAGTTCTTC
TRBJ2-7	TRBD1	-	TRBV9	CASSTRWDSLLYEQYF	TGTGCCAGCAGCACCCGGTGGGACAGCCTTCTCTACGAGCAGTACTTC
TRBJ2-7	-	-	TRBV28	CASSFQGAREYF	TGTGCCAGCAGTTTCCAGGGAGCCAGAGAGTACTTC
TRBJ2-3	-	-	TRBV6-5	CASSRGGDTQYF	TGTGCCAGCAGCCGAGGTGGGGATACGCAGTATTTT
TRBJ2-7	-	-	TRBV30	CAWSVARGAYEQYF	TGTGCCTGGAGTGTAGCCAGGGGGGCCTACGAGCAGTACTTC
TRBJ2-7	-	once	TRBV6-1	CASSEGYSPYEQYF	TGTGCCAGCAGTGAAGGTTACAGTCCCTACGAGCAGTACTTC
TRBJ2-1	-	-	TRBV28	CASSLAQVSSYNEQFF	TGTGCCAGCAGTTTAGCCCAGGTGAGCTCCTACAATGAGCAGTTCTTC
TRBJ1-1	TRBD1	-	TRBV27	CASSLTGGMNTEAFF	TGTGCCAGCAGTTTGACAGGGGGCATGAACACTGAAGCTTTCTTT
TRBJ2-5	-	-	TRBV11-3	CASSLGRGETQYF	TGTGCCAGCAGCCTCGGACGGGGGGAGACCCAGTACTTC
TRBJ2-2	-	-	TRBV18	CASSRSLTGELFF	TGTGCCAGCTCACGGTCTCTCACCGGGGAGCTGTTTTTT
TRBJ2-1	TRBD2	-	TRBV27	CASSPYLGLAGSNLDEQFF	TGTGCCAGCAGTCCATACCTTGGACTAGCGGGATCAAACCTCGATGAGCAGTTCTTC
TRBJ2-7	-	-	TRBV19	CASSIAGGSYEQHF	TGTGCCAGTAGTATAGCGGGGGGCTCCTACGAACAGCACTTC
TRBJ2-2	-	-	TRBV5-4	CASTTSTGELFF	TGTGCCAGCACGACGTCCACCGGGGAGCTGTTTTTT
TRBJ1-3	-	-	TRBV6-1	CASLVTVNSGNTIYF	TGTGCCAGCTTGGTTACAGTTAACTCTGGAAACACCATATATTTT
TRBJ2-1	TRBD2	once	TRBV6-1	CASSHIAGGLNEQFF	TGTGCCAGCAGCCACATAGCGGGGGGCCTCAATGAGCAGTTCTTC
TRBJ2-3	-	-	TRBV7-3	CASSLTVGGNTDTQYF	TGTGCCAGCAGCTTAACCGTAGGGGGGAACACAGATACGCAGTATTTT